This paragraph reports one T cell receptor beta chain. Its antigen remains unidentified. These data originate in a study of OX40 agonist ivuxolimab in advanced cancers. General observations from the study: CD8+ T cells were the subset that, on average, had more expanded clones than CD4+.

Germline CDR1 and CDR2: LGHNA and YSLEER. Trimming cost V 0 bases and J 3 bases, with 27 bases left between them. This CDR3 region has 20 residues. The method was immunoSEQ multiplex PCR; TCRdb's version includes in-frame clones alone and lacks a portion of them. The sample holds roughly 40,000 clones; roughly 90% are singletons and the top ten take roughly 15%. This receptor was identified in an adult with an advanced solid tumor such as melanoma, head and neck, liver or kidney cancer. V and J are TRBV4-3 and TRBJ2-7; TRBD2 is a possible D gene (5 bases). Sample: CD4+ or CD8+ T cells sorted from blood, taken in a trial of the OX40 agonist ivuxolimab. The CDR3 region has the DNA TGCGCCAGCAGCCAAGAGGTTAGCAGGAGATTTCTTATCGGGGTCTACGAGCAGTACTTC. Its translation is CASSQEVSRRFLIGVYEQYF.